Listed here are 17 T cell receptor beta chains from one sample, sequenced in a study of long-term antiretroviral therapy in people with HIV. At the survey level, the v3.0 immunoSEQ assay was run. Assay: immunoSEQ multiplex PCR; the TCRdb copy retains only in-frame clones and omits some. The sample shows about 24,000 clones, roughly four fifths of them seen only once. Here the sequenced sample was unsorted PBMCs, taken 4.4 years after starting antiretroviral therapy. These receptors were taken from a man younger than 40 with HIV.

This clone was detected only once. The chain carries TRBV6-5 and TRBJ2-1; 8 bases are a match to TRBD2. The CDR3 totals 11 residues. The J segment lost 10 bases and the V segment lost 7 bases, leaving 3 bases of the junction unmatched. The germline CDR1 and CDR2 sequences are MNHEY and SVGAGI. CDR3: CASTIAGEQFF. CDR3 sequence (DNA): TGTGCCAGCACCATAGCGGGAGAGCAGTTCTTC.

J is TRBJ2-7 and V is TRBV5-1; possibly TRBD1 or TRBD2 for D (5 bases each). CDR1 and CDR2 from the germline V gene are SGHRS and YFSETQ. The CDR3 has 13 amino acids. Deletions cut 4 bases from V and 6 bases from J, with 14 bases between. The CDR3 nucleotides read TGCGCCAGCAGCCTGTTGGGGACGGGCGAGCAGTACTTC. It codes for CASSLLGTGEQYF.

The chain combines TRBV9 with TRBJ1-1; D unclear. The germline V and J ends were trimmed by 0 bases and 1 base, with 7 bases remaining between them. CDR1 is SGDLS and CDR2 is YYNGEE in the germline V gene. The CDR3 has 14 amino acids. CDR3 DNA: TGTGCCAGCAGCGTAGCGTCGGGGAACACTGAAGCTTTCTTT. This translates into CASSVASGNTEAFF. The entire variable domain, with the rest obtained from reference TRBV9 and TRBJ1-1, is as follows: DSGVTQTPKHLITATGQRVTLRCSPRSGDLSVYWYQQSLDQGLQFLIQYYNGEERAKGNILERFSAQQFPDLHSELNLSSLELGDSALYFCASSVASGNTEAFFGQGTRLTVV.

V is TRBV9 and J is TRBJ1-1; D not resolved. CDR1 and CDR2 from the germline V gene are SGDLS and YYNGEE. V was cut by 4 bases and J by 3 bases, with 10 bases left in between. The CDR3 consists of 13 residues. The CDR3 bases are TGTGCCAGCAGCCTAGACCATTACACTGAAGCTTTCTTT. Its protein is CASSLDHYTEAFF. Full variable domain (remainder filled in from reference TRBV9 and TRBJ1-1): DSGVTQTPKHLITATGQRVTLRCSPRSGDLSVYWYQQSLDQGLQFLIQYYNGEERAKGNILERFSAQQFPDLHSELNLSSLELGDSALYFCASSLDHYTEAFFGQGTRLTVV.

As regards this clone: Other DNA sequences in the sample encode the same CDR3. The chain employs TRBV27 and TRBJ2-1; unclear D gene. Germline V gene sequence: CDR1 MNHEY, CDR2 SMNVEV (reference sequence). The CDR3 runs to 13 residues. The ends were cut back, 5 bases at V and 0 bases at J, with 5 bases in the middle. CDR3 in amino acids: CASSRPSYNEQFF. The CDR3 DNA reads TGTGCCAGCAGTCGCCCCTCCTACAATGAGCAGTTCTTC.

The chain couples TRBV2 to TRBJ2-7, with TRBD1 identical over 9 bases. The ends lost 4 bases at V and 3 bases at J; junction bases unmatched: 7. The germline gives CDR1 SNHLY, CDR2 FYNNEI. This CDR3 region has 15 residues. The CDR3 loop is CASSGVGTGFYEQYF. Here the CDR3 DNA reads TGTGCCAGCAGTGGGGTGGGGACAGGGTTCTACGAGCAGTACTTC.

The J gene is TRBJ1-1, the V gene TRBV9, with D hard to call. From germline, CDR1 is SGDLS and CDR2 YYNGEE. Trimming took 0 bases from V and 1 from J, leaving 19 bases between them. The CDR3 contains 18 residues. Written as DNA, the CDR3 is TGTGCCAGCAGCGTAGCTCCGGTTGGGTCCCCGGGGAACACTGAAGCTTTCTTT. Protein product: CASSVAPVGSPGNTEAFF.

DNA for the CDR3: TGTGCCAGCACCCAACAGGGAAGGTCCTACGAGCAGTACTTC. As protein: CASTQQGRSYEQYF. The chain uses TRBV6-5 and TRBJ2-7; possibly TRBD1 for D (6 bases). In germline, CDR1 is MNHEY, CDR2 SVGAGI. The CDR3 covers 14 residues. V was shortened by 7 bases and J by 1 base, with 14 bases between the two germline ends.

The chain recombines TRBV9 with TRBJ1-2; D perhaps matches TRBD1 (6 bases). This CDR3 region has 15 residues. Trimming shortened V by 5 bases and J by 0 bases, and 14 bases separated the two germline ends. CDR1 and CDR2 from the germline V gene are SGDLS and YYNGEE. The CDR3 sequence: CASSLKGGTNYGYTF. In DNA form, the CDR3 reads TGTGCCAGCAGTTTAAAGGGGGGGACTAACTATGGCTACACCTTC.

V gene TRBV25-1 combines with J gene TRBJ1-1, with D perhaps TRBD1 (6 bases). The length of the CDR3 is 15 residues. Germline CDR1 is MGHDK and CDR2 is SYGVNS. The V end lost 1 base, the J end lost 5 bases, and 14 bases lay between the germline ends. The CDR3 nucleotides read TGTGCCAGCAGTGAATGGGCGGGGGCAAATACTGAAGCTTTCTTT. It yields the protein CASSEWAGANTEAFF. Variable domain in full (rest from reference TRBV25-1 and TRBJ1-1): EADIYQTPRYLVIGTGKKITLECSQTMGHDKMYWYQQDPGMELHLIHYSYGVNSTEKGDLSSESTVSRIRTEHFPLTLESARPSHTSQYLCASSEWAGANTEAFFGQGTRLTVV.

The chain has TRBV27 and TRBJ2-7; TRBD2 agrees at 10 bases. Germline V gene data show CDR1 as MNHEY and CDR2 as SMNVEV (reference sequence). Trimming took 4 bases from V and 2 from J; bases not matched to a gene: 5. The CDR3 sequence is 15 residues long. CDR3 sequence reads: CASSSNGLAAYEQYF. CDR3 nucleotides: TGTGCCAGCAGTTCAAACGGACTAGCGGCCTACGAGCAGTACTTC.

This clone showed up just a few times. V gene TRBV19 combines with J gene TRBJ2-7; tentatively, D is TRBD2 (6 bases). This CDR3 region has 14 residues. Germline CDR1 is LNHDA and CDR2 is SQIVND (reference sequence). The V end lost 3 bases, the J end lost 5 bases, and 14 bases lay between the germline ends. CDR3 in amino acids: CASSIGGYADEQYF. Written as DNA, the CDR3 is TGTGCCAGTAGTATCGGGGGTTACGCGGACGAGCAGTACTTC.

The chain couples TRBV9 to TRBJ2-7; the D gene is possibly TRBD1 (5 bases). CDR3 length equals 13 residues. Deletions cut 3 bases from V and 3 bases from J, with 10 bases between. Germline CDR1 SGDLS, CDR2 YYNGEE. CDR3 nucleotide sequence: TGTGCCAGCAGCGGGGGCACCCTCTACGAGCAGTACTTC. Translation: CASSGGTLYEQYF. Combining the CDR3 with reference TRBV9 and TRBJ2-7 gives the whole variable domain DSGVTQTPKHLITATGQRVTLRCSPRSGDLSVYWYQQSLDQGLQFLIQYYNGEERAKGNILERFSAQQFPDLHSELNLSSLELGDSALYFCASSGGTLYEQYFGPGTRLTVT.

This chain connects TRBV27 to TRBJ2-7, with 9 bases identical to TRBD1. V dropped 5 bases and J dropped 6; count of bases not matched to a gene: 14. Looked up from germline, CDR1 is MNHEY and CDR2 is SMNVEV (reference sequence). The CDR3 has 16 residues. The CDR3, as DNA: TGTGCCAGCAGTAACTTGGGACAGGGAAAGACGGCCGAGCAGTACTTC. It encodes CASSNLGQGKTAEQYF.

This sequence joins TRBV6-1 and TRBJ1-1; D is uncertain. The CDR3 loop spans 12 amino acids. CDR1 and CDR2 (germline): MNHNS, SASEGT. Trimming removed 0 bases from V and 5 bases from J, with 4 bases in between. CDR3 sequence (DNA): TGTGCCAGCAGTGAAGCGGGAACTGAAGCTTTCTTT. Translating gives CASSEAGTEAFF.

The CDR3 DNA reads as TGTGCCAGCAGCTCCCAACCGGGACTAGCCCAAGAGACCCAGTACTTC. This encodes CASSSQPGLAQETQYF. The rearrangement joins TRBV7-9 to TRBJ2-5, with 9 bases lining up with TRBD2. The V gene end was trimmed by 4 bases and the J gene end by 1 base; junction bases not matched to a gene: 7. The CDR3 length is 16 residues. CDR1 SEHNR and CDR2 FQNEAQ come from the germline V gene (reference sequence). Supplemented by reference TRBV7-9 and TRBJ2-5, the full variable domain reads DTGVSQNPRHKITKRGQNVTFRCDPISEHNRLYWYRQTLGQGPEFLTYFQNEAQLEKSRLLSDRFSAERPKGSFSTLEIQRTEQGDSAMYLCASSSQPGLAQETQYFGPGTRLLVL.

This rearrangement joins TRBV11-3 to TRBJ2-1; TRBD2 is a possible D gene (6 bases). CDR1 is SGHNT, CDR2 YENEEA, per germline. The CDR3 has 15 residues. V was shortened by 5 bases and J by 3 bases, with 14 bases between the two germline ends. The CDR3 loop is CASSLGTGDYNEQFF. The CDR3 region has the DNA TGTGCCAGCAGCCTCGGGACGGGAGACTACAATGAGCAGTTCTTC.